The rows below give T cell receptor beta chains drawn from one sample of a study of cytomegalovirus exposure and HLA in healthy donors. Some clones are missing from TCRdb's copy, which holds only in-frame ones; the method was immunoSEQ multiplex PCR. This sample carries 70,000 to 95,000 clones, about 75% of them seen once, and the ten largest clones take over 9.5%. The source material was PBMCs. The receptors were sampled from a man aged 30 to 45 in good health and CMV-seropositive. Both conserved end residues are part of each CDR3. D genes are given only for firm matches. Clone size, where shown, is once, few, many, or a class for clones that have expanded.

j_call,d_call,clone_size,cdr3_length,v_call,cdr3_aa,cdr3_nt
TRBJ1-1,-,-,15,TRBV6-5,CASSYSRRQDTEAFF,TGTGCCAGCAGTTACAGTCGGAGGCAGGACACTGAAGCTTTCTTT
TRBJ2-7,-,-,13,TRBV5-1,CASSSTRDDEQYF,TGCGCCAGCAGCTCAACTAGGGATGACGAGCAGTACTTC
TRBJ1-4,-,-,15,TRBV9,CASSVGTATNEKLFF,TGTGCCAGCAGCGTAGGGACAGCAACTAATGAAAAACTGTTTTTT
TRBJ2-7,-,-,14,TRBV4-2,CASSRGPTSYEQYF,TGTGCCAGCAGCCGGGGGCCCACCTCCTACGAGCAGTACTTC
TRBJ2-5,TRBD1,-,16,TRBV15,CATSRDTRTGAETQYF,TGTGCCACCAGCAGAGATACTCGGACAGGGGCAGAGACCCAGTACTTC
TRBJ2-3,-,-,15,TRBV9,CASSVGQGLTDTQYF,TGTGCCAGCAGCGTGGGTCAGGGACTCACAGATACGCAGTATTTT
TRBJ1-2,TRBD1,-,15,TRBV5-8,CASSEPPGGDYGYTF,TGTGCCAGCAGCGAACCCCCAGGGGGCGACTATGGCTACACCTTC
TRBJ1-4,TRBD1,-,14,TRBV11-1,CASRTDRGDEKLFF,TGTGCCAGCAGGACCGACAGGGGGGATGAAAAACTGTTTTTT
TRBJ2-5,TRBD2,-,15,TRBV7-9,CASSLGTSGAETQYF,TGTGCCAGCAGCCTCGGGACTAGCGGGGCGGAGACCCAGTACTTC
TRBJ2-1,TRBD2,-,15,TRBV29-1,CSVVEAGGLLNEQFF,TGCAGCGTTGTGGAGGCGGGGGGGCTCCTCAATGAGCAGTTCTTC
TRBJ1-1,-,-,14,TRBV9,CASSYIGQYTEAFF,TGTGCCAGCAGCTATATAGGACAGTACACTGAAGCTTTCTTT
TRBJ1-6,-,-,18,TRBV11-2,CASSLGAPPSSYNSPLHF,TGTGCCAGCAGCTTAGGTGCACCTCCTAGCTCCTATAATTCACCCCTCCACTTT
TRBJ2-5,-,once,15,TRBV4-1,CASSHLWTEQETQYF,TGCGCCAGCAGCCATCTCTGGACAGAGCAAGAGACCCAGTACTTC
TRBJ1-1,-,-,12,TRBV27,CASGTGRIEAFF,TGTGCCAGTGGGACGGGGAGGATTGAAGCTTTCTTT
TRBJ2-7,TRBD1,-,17,TRBV12-5,CASGQGQGRPFTKEQYF,TGTGCTAGTGGTCAGGGACAGGGACGACCGTTTACGAAGGAGCAGTACTTC
TRBJ1-6,-,-,15,TRBV11-1,CASSLMGSGNSPLHF,TGTGCCAGCAGCTTAATGGGGTCGGGAAATTCACCCCTCCACTTT
TRBJ2-7,-,-,11,TRBV6-1,CASRQGLKEYF,TGTGCCAGCAGACAGGGTCTAAAGGAGTACTTC
TRBJ2-7,-,few,12,TRBV7-2,CASSFVTGEQYF,TGTGCCAGCAGCTTTGTTACGGGCGAGCAGTACTTC
TRBJ2-5,-,-,17,TRBV7-8,CASSLAIVLQGQETQYF,TGTGCCAGCAGCTTAGCAATTGTCCTACAGGGACAAGAGACCCAGTACTTC
TRBJ1-5,-,-,15,TRBV5-1,CASSLTGYSNQPQHF,TGCGCCAGCAGCCTGACAGGATATAGCAATCAGCCCCAGCATTTT
TRBJ1-5,TRBD1,few,15,TRBV27,CASGPQGAEGQPQHF,TGTGCCAGCGGCCCACAGGGGGCCGAGGGTCAGCCCCAGCATTTT
TRBJ2-2,TRBD1,-,15,TRBV9,CASSVTTGTEGELFF,TGTGCCAGCAGCGTCACGACCGGGACAGAAGGGGAGCTGTTTTTT
TRBJ2-2,-,-,16,TRBV9,CASSVADNRNTGELFF,TGTGCCAGCAGCGTAGCAGATAACAGGAACACCGGGGAGCTGTTTTTT
TRBJ1-2,-,-,14,TRBV30,CAWSGASAGYGYTF,TGTGCCTGGAGTGGGGCCTCGGCGGGCTATGGCTACACCTTC
TRBJ2-5,TRBD2,-,17,TRBV7-6,CASSLETSGGAPATQYF,TGTGCCAGCAGCTTAGAGACTAGCGGGGGGGCACCAGCGACCCAGTACTTC
TRBJ1-5,-,few,14,TRBV19,CASAFSGDGQPQHF,TGTGCCAGTGCTTTTTCGGGGGACGGTCAGCCCCAGCATTTT
TRBJ1-1,-,-,11,TRBV7-9,CASGGISEAFF,TGTGCCAGCGGAGGGATCTCTGAAGCTTTCTTT
TRBJ1-5,-,once,14,TRBV15,CATSRDRVNQPQHF,TGTGCCACCAGCAGAGATCGCGTCAATCAGCCCCAGCATTTT
TRBJ1-3,TRBD1,-,17,TRBV7-8,CASSLVGDRATGNTIYF,TGTGCCAGCAGCTTAGTGGGCGACAGGGCCACTGGAAACACCATATATTTT
TRBJ2-3,TRBD1,-,14,TRBV7-9,CSSSFDREQDTQYF,TGTTCCAGCAGCTTCGACAGGGAGCAAGATACGCAGTATTTT
TRBJ1-4,TRBD1,-,16,TRBV5-1,CASSPTMDRGREKLFF,TGCGCCAGCAGCCCAACGATGGACAGGGGCCGTGAAAAACTGTTTTTT
TRBJ2-4,TRBD1,-,13,TRBV6-5,CASSERQGSIQYF,TGTGCCAGCAGTGAACGACAGGGGTCCATTCAGTACTTC
TRBJ1-1,-,few,12,TRBV7-9,CASSLGATEAFF,TGTGCCAGCAGCTTAGGAGCCACTGAAGCTTTCTTT
TRBJ2-5,TRBD1,-,14,TRBV11-2,CASSRDRGQETQYF,TGTGCCAGCAGCCGTGACAGGGGACAAGAGACCCAGTACTTC
TRBJ1-2,TRBD1,-,14,TRBV7-9,CASSLLTGGYGYTF,TGTGCCAGCAGCTTATTGACAGGGGGCTATGGCTACACCTTC
TRBJ1-1,-,few,15,TRBV5-8,CASSAPGYENTEAFF,TGTGCCAGCAGCGCTCCGGGGTACGAGAACACTGAAGCTTTCTTT
TRBJ1-3,-,-,15,TRBV4-3,CASSQIQGNGNTIYF,TGCGCCAGCAGCCAAATTCAGGGGAACGGAAACACCATATATTTT
TRBJ2-1,TRBD2,-,16,TRBV2,CASSEMTGLTLDEQFF,TGTGCCAGCAGTGAAATGACGGGACTAACCCTCGATGAGCAGTTCTTC
TRBJ1-2,TRBD1,-,16,TRBV5-1,CASTPGTGVKNYGYTF,TGCGCCAGCACCCCGGGCACAGGGGTGAAGAACTATGGCTACACCTTC
TRBJ2-7,-,-,15,TRBV4-1,CASSQDLSPPYEQYF,TGCGCCAGCAGCCAAGATTTAAGCCCGCCCTACGAGCAGTACTTC
TRBJ1-2,-,-,13,TRBV13,CASSLRGDHGYTF,TGTGCCAGCAGCCTCCGAGGAGATCATGGCTACACCTTC
TRBJ2-3,TRBD1,once,16,TRBV9,CASSVAVTGSADTQYF,TGTGCCAGCAGCGTAGCTGTGACAGGGTCTGCAGATACGCAGTATTTT
TRBJ2-3,TRBD2,-,18,TRBV4-1,CASSQQGTSGGATDTQYF,TGCGCCAGCAGCCAACAAGGGACTAGCGGGGGGGCCACAGATACGCAGTATTTT
TRBJ1-2,-,-,14,TRBV7-2,CASSPPHRDLGYTF,TGTGCCAGCAGCCCACCACACAGGGACCTGGGCTACACCTTC
TRBJ1-2,-,-,14,TRBV6-5,CASKGGPATYGYTF,TGTGCCAGCAAGGGGGGGCCGGCGACCTATGGCTACACCTTC
TRBJ2-7,TRBD2,once,11,TRBV5-1,CASSFNVRGGF,TGCGCCAGCAGCTTTAATGTGCGGGGGGGATTC
TRBJ1-6,-,few,16,TRBV4-1,CASAGTQSSYNSPLHF,TGCGCCAGCGCCGGGACACAGAGCTCCTATAATTCACCCCTCCACTTT
TRBJ2-3,TRBD1,-,15,TRBV6-5,CASKRTGPLSDTQYF,TGTGCCAGCAAACGGACAGGCCCTTTGTCCGATACGCAGTATTTT
TRBJ2-7,TRBD1,once,15,TRBV13,CASSPRQGSSYEQYF,TGTGCCAGCAGCCCACGACAGGGGTCTTCCTACGAGCAGTACTTC
TRBJ1-2,TRBD1,-,15,TRBV18,CASSPIPTGDYGYTF,TGTGCCAGCTCACCAATTCCGACAGGGGATTATGGCTACACCTTC
TRBJ2-7,-,once,13,TRBV10-3,CAVRDNFDYEQYF,TGTGCCGTCCGGGACAACTTTGATTACGAGCAGTACTTC
TRBJ2-2,-,-,16,TRBV5-4,CASSFNPGKGAGELFF,TGTGCCAGCAGCTTTAACCCAGGGAAGGGGGCCGGGGAGCTGTTTTTT
TRBJ2-2,-,-,15,TRBV9,CASSVGWGQAGELFF,TGTGCCAGCAGCGTAGGTTGGGGGCAAGCCGGGGAGCTGTTTTTT
TRBJ2-5,-,-,18,TRBV6-4,CASSDVAEGRPCQETQYF,TGTGCCAGCAGCGACGTAGCGGAGGGCCGGCCATGCCAAGAGACCCAGTACTTC
TRBJ2-5,-,once,15,TRBV29-1,CSVGVWERLQETQYF,TGCAGCGTTGGGGTGTGGGAGAGGCTCCAAGAGACCCAGTACTTC
TRBJ1-5,-,few,14,TRBV7-9,CSSSLDGRNQPQHF,TGTTCCAGCAGCTTAGACGGTCGCAATCAGCCCCAGCATTTT